This TCR beta chain was obtained from a study of beta chain features in type 1 diabetes. CDR3 size: 15 residues. V lost 4 bases and J lost 0; bases outside the gene matches: 6. Per the germline V gene, CDR1 is MDHEN and CDR2 is SYDVKM. The table lists this clone with a few counts. cDNA synthesis used the whole RNA isolate, giving expressed TCRB sequences. This table comes from immunoSEQ multiplex PCR, and its TCRdb copy is limited to in-frame clones, with some not included. The sample includes hundreds of thousands of clones, roughly 16% seen only once; the top ten take about 0.093%. The chain recombines TRBV28 with TRBJ2-7; 7 bases line up with TRBD1. The material sequenced was naive CD4+ T cells from blood. The TCR was taken from a man younger than 35 in good health. CDR3 DNA: TGTGCCAGCAGTTCCCACTGGGACAGCTCCTACGAGCAGTACTTC. Its translation is CASSSHWDSSYEQYF.